The next 32 T cell receptor beta chains were all read from a single sample in a study of tumor-infiltrating lymphocytes in primary liver carcinoma. TCR beta cDNA was reverse-transcribed from 500 ng of total RNA. The reaction used a constant-region primer and ProtoScript II reverse transcriptase. Researchers made the TCR beta libraries by running three nested multiplex PCR rounds with slightly modified ARM-PCR. Use of TRBV1-TRBV30 forward primers with a C-beta reverse primer characterized the first two PCR rounds, which lasted approximately 11 cycles each. TCRdb passed the multiplex PCR reads through MiXCR, listing each CDR3 protein once. Of some 200,000 distinct CDR3 sequences in the sample, roughly two thirds were seen once. They got blood RNA out of unsorted whole blood and also pulled out germline DNA. Sequencing was carried out using peripheral blood. Receptor source: a woman aged 55-70 years with primary liver carcinoma and hepatitis B virus infection.

This clonotype has only one observation. V usage is TRBV11-2 and J usage is TRBJ2-7, with a tentative D call TRBD1 (5 bases). The CDR3 consists of 14 residues. Germline loops: CDR1 SGHAT, CDR2 FQNNGV. Trimming took off 7 bases at V and 11 bases at J, with 24 bases between the two ends. As DNA, the CDR3 is TGTGCCAGCAACATAGTAACCTGGACACCCCAGGAGTACTTC. This encodes CASNIVTWTPQEYF.

With regard to this clonotype: A read error is possible here, since a much larger clone lies one base away. This chain joins TRBV11-2 and TRBJ2-5; maybe TRBD2 (6 bases). V lost 7 bases and J lost 2, with 14 bases in between. Germline CDR1 and CDR2: SGHAT and FQNNGV. The CDR3 length is 14 residues. CDR3 sequence (DNA): TGTGCCAGCAACTATCTAGCGCAGCAAGAGACCCAGTACTTC. Translating gives CASNYLAQQETQYF.

Comments on this clonotype: A much larger clonotype is one base distant, so this may be a read error. The gene calls are TRBV6-1 and TRBJ2-1, with 14 bases lining up with TRBD2. Germline V lookup: CDR1 MNHNS, CDR2 SASEGT. The CDR3 totals 15 residues. CDR3 amino acids: CVSSMTSGRAMEQFF. The CDR3 DNA sequence: TGTGTCAGCAGTATGACTAGCGGGAGGGCCATGGAGCAGTTCTTC.

Points on this clonotype: Just one base apart from a much larger clone, this may be a read error. The chain joins TRBV14 to TRBJ2-1; no clear D. Trimming left V 2 bases short and J 12 bases short, with 11 bases between. Germline V gene lookup returns CDR1 SGHDN and CDR2 FVKESK. The CDR3 runs to 12 residues. This chain's CDR3 is CASSQTGPGQFF. The CDR3 DNA reads as TGTGCCAGCAGCCAAACGGGCCCTGGGCAGTTCTTC. Full variable domain (outside the CDR3, taken from reference TRBV14 and TRBJ2-1): EAGVTQFPSHSVIEKGQTVTLRCDPISGHDNLYWYRRVMGKEIKFLLHFVKESKQDESGMPNNRFLAERTGGTYSTLKVQPAELEDSGVYFCASSQTGPGQFFGPGTRLTVL.

With respect to this clonotype: This may be a read error: a much more frequent sequence differs by one nucleotide. V gene TRBV4-2 combines with J gene TRBJ2-5; 10 nucleotides line up with TRBD2. The CDR3 runs 15 residues. CDR1 is LGHNA and CDR2 is YNFKEQ in the germline V gene. The CDR3 coding sequence is TGTGCCTGCAGCCAAGAGCGGGAGGGGGCAGAGACCCAGTACTTC. It yields the protein CACSQEREGAETQYF.

The chain is built from TRBV28 and TRBJ2-1; D not certain. The CDR3 sequence is 14 residues long. V gave up 5 bases and J gave up 0 bases, with 8 bases separating them. In germline, CDR1 is MDHEN, CDR2 SYDVKM. CDR3 sequence: CASSRTDSYNEQFF. The CDR3 DNA follows: TGTGCCAGCAGTCGGACGGACTCCTACAATGAGCAGTTCTTC.

The table lists this clonotype with a few counts. The chain joins TRBV7-9 to TRBJ2-3, with D unresolved. Germline V gene data show CDR1 as SEHNR and CDR2 as FQNEAQ (reference sequence). The CDR3 totals 10 residues. V lost 7 bases to trimming and J lost 6 bases, with 5 bases between them. CDR3 DNA sequence: TGTGCCAGCACCTCGGATACGCAGTATTTT. It encodes CASTSDTQYF.

This clonotype was seen ten or more times. The chain combines TRBV6-2 or TRBV6-3 with TRBJ2-3; 7 nucleotides align to TRBD2. CDR1 and CDR2 from the germline V gene are MNHEY and SVGEGT. The CDR3 length is 18 residues. V gave up 0 bases and J gave up 3 bases; unmatched junction bases: 12. The CDR3 DNA reads as TGTGCCAGCAGTTACTCGAGGTCCAGCGGGGACGGGACAGATACGCAGTATTTT. Encoded protein: CASSYSRSSGDGTDTQYF.

The CDR3 sequence: CASSYSIRRGRKELFF. CDR3 DNA sequence: TGTGCCAGCAGTTACTCGATCCGGAGGGGAAGGAAAGAACTGTTTTTT. The J gene is TRBJ1-4, the V gene TRBV6-5; D may be TRBD1 (5 bases). Germline assignment: CDR1 MNHEY and CDR2 SVGAGI. CDR3 length equals 16 residues. The V end lost 0 bases, the J end lost 12 bases, and 20 bases lay between the germline ends.

Notes on this clonotype: A junction boundary mismatches the germline segment, possibly from a read error. The chain uses TRBV5-5 and TRBJ2-1; the D gene is possibly TRBD2 (6 bases). The CDR3 length is 18 residues. Germline V gene lookup returns CDR1 SGHKS and CDR2 YYEKEE (reference sequence). CDR3 sequence: CAISWGRSGLSSYNEQFF. DNA of the CDR3: TGTGCCATCAGCTGGGGCCGGAGCGGGCTTAGCTCCTACAATGAGCAGTTCTTC.

The V gene is TRBV28, the J gene TRBJ2-2; 9 positions match TRBD1. Germline values: CDR1 MDHEN, CDR2 SYDVKM. The junction had 8 bases not matched to a gene; V was cut back by 7 bases and J by 5 bases. This CDR3 region has 15 residues. The CDR3 region has the DNA TGTGCCAGCAACCTACAGGGGGCTTCGACCGGGGAGCTGTTTTTT. This codes for CASNLQGASTGELFF. The full variable domain, in which reference TRBV28 and TRBJ2-2 provide the parts outside the CDR3, is DVKVTQSSRYLVKRTGEKVFLECVQDMDHENMFWYRQDPGLGLRLIYFSYDVKMKEKGDIPEGYSVSREKKERFSLILESASTNQTSMYLCASNLQGASTGELFFGEGSRLTVL.

In the case of this clonotype: At one boundary the junction diverges from the germline segment, which might be a read error. The rearrangement uses TRBV28 and TRBJ2-7; 7 bases are shared with TRBD2. This CDR3 is built from 15 residues. Per the germline V gene, CDR1 is MDHEN and CDR2 is SYDVKM. CDR3 DNA: TGTGCCAGCGGACATGCGGGGGTCAGAGACTACGGGCAGTACTTC. Protein sequence: CASGHAGVRDYGQYF.

V usage is TRBV5-1 and J usage is TRBJ2-1, with a tentative D call TRBD2 (6 bases). The CDR3 is made up of 13 amino acids. The germline CDR1 and CDR2 sequences are SGHRS and YFSETQ. The V end lost 6 bases, the J end lost 4 bases, and 11 bases lay between the germline ends. CDR3 nucleotides: TGCGCCAGCATCGGGGGACGATACAATGAGCAGTTCTTC. Encoded protein: CASIGGRYNEQFF.

To note about this clonotype: Germline is not matched at one junction end, which may reflect a read error. The gene calls are TRBV5-4 and TRBJ1-1; D unresolved. The CDR3 loop spans 17 amino acids. CDR1 is SGHNT and CDR2 is YYREEE in the germline V gene (reference sequence). The CDR3 sequence: CASSLGIGRLENTEAFF. For the CDR3, the DNA is TGTGCCAGCAGTTTGGGGATAGGGAGACTAGAGAACACTGAAGCTTTCTTT.

As regards this clonotype: This may be a read error: a much more frequent sequence differs by one nucleotide. The gene calls are TRBV12-3 or TRBV12-4 and TRBJ2-3; 9 bases line up with TRBD2. The CDR3 runs 15 residues. The CDR3 DNA is TGTGCCAGCAGAGACCTAGGGACTAGCATAGATACGCAGTATTTT. It encodes CASRDLGTSIDTQYF.

This clonotype is a singleton in its sample. Mismatch with germline at one junction end may stem from a read error. The rearrangement joins TRBV11-2 to TRBJ2-5, with D unresolved. There are 15 residues in the CDR3. Germline V gives CDR1 SGHAT, CDR2 FQNNGV. The CDR3 coding sequence is TGTGCCAGCAGCTTAATCCAGCAGATCCAAGAGGCCCAGTACTTC. Protein product: CASSLIQQIQEAQYF.

The chain has TRBV7-8 and TRBJ1-1, with TRBD1 matching over 7 bases. The CDR3 is 14 residues long. With 2 bases clipped from V and 7 bases from J, the junction kept 7 bases outside the gene matches. CDR1 and CDR2 from the germline V gene are SGHVS and FQNEAQ. Written as DNA, the CDR3 is TGTGCCAGCAGCTTATCACAGGGGAGGATTGAAGCTTTCTTT. This encodes CASSLSQGRIEAFF.

The chain carries TRBV28 and TRBJ2-3; a possible D gene is TRBD2 (6 bases). The CDR3 covers 13 residues. The ends were cut back, 4 bases at V and 6 bases at J, with 11 bases in the middle. CDR1 and CDR2 from the germline V gene are MDHEN and SYDVKM. CDR3 nucleotide sequence: TGTGCCAGCAGTTCGGGAGACGGGGATACGCAGTATTTT. Translating gives CASSSGDGDTQYF. Looking up the rest from reference TRBV28 and TRBJ2-3 gives the full variable domain: DVKVTQSSRYLVKRTGEKVFLECVQDMDHENMFWYRQDPGLGLRLIYFSYDVKMKEKGDIPEGYSVSREKKERFSLILESASTNQTSMYLCASSSGDGDTQYFGPGTRLTVL.

The V call is TRBV7-9, the J call TRBJ2-7; D is uncertain. The CDR3 consists of 13 residues. CDR1 and CDR2 from the germline V gene are SEHNR and FQNEAQ (reference sequence). Trimming pared 1 base from V and 8 bases from J, leaving 12 bases between. The DNA for the CDR3 is TGTGCCAGCAGCTTAGGATCGGTGGGCAAGCAGTACTTC. It codes for CASSLGSVGKQYF.

As concerns this clonotype: One end of the junction varies from germline; a read error may be responsible. V gene TRBV11-2 combines with J gene TRBJ2-1; no clear D. Germline CDR1 is SGHAT and CDR2 is FQNNGV. The CDR3 has 14 residues. The CDR3 bases are TGTGACAGCAGCTTATCCCGGGCCACCAATGTGCAGTTCTTC. Its protein is CDSSLSRATNVQFF.

This clonotype has ten or more counts. The chain couples TRBV11-3 to TRBJ2-7; TRBD1 matches at 9 bases. This CDR3 is built from 17 residues. Germline lookup yields CDR1 SGHNT and CDR2 YENEEA. The V segment lost 4 bases and the J segment 1 base; nucleotides outside the gene matches: 11. CDR3 nucleotides: TGTGCCAGCAGCTCGGTGCCCCCGGGGACAGGGTCCTACGAGCAGTACTTC. It encodes CASSSVPPGTGSYEQYF.

This clonotype showed up just once. V and J are TRBV6-1 and TRBJ2-7; D may be TRBD2 (7 bases). Germline values: CDR1 MNHNS, CDR2 SASEGT. Between the trimmed V and J ends, which lost 2 bases and 4 bases, there was a span of 12 bases. CDR3 length equals 14 residues. The CDR3 loop reads CASSESRGGYEQYF. Here the CDR3 DNA reads TGTGCCAGCAGTGAATCGAGGGGGGGGTACGAGCAGTACTTC.

This clonotype was seen repeatedly, ten times or more. An end of the junction differs from the germline gene, which may be a read error. CDR3 sequence: CASRFDREARNTIYF. The DNA of the CDR3 is TGTGCCAGCCGCTTCGACAGAGAAGCTCGAAACACCATATATTTT. V and J are TRBV11-3 and TRBJ1-3; a weak D match, TRBD1 (5 bases). The CDR3 totals 15 residues. Germline lookup yields CDR1 SGHNT and CDR2 YENEEA.

As to this clonotype: At one boundary the junction diverges from the germline segment, which might be a read error. The chain uses TRBV11-3 and TRBJ1-1; no reliable D call. Germline V lookup: CDR1 SGHNT, CDR2 YENEEA. This CDR3 contains 12 residues. The CDR3 nucleotides read TGTACCAGCAACACTCAAAGAGGTGAAGCTTTCTTT. Its translation: CTSNTQRGEAFF.

For this clonotype: At one end the junction does not follow the germline gene, possibly because of a read error. The chain uses TRBV11-3 and TRBJ2-1; 7 nucleotides match TRBD1. There are 16 residues in the CDR3. Germline loops: CDR1 SGHNT, CDR2 YENEEA. DNA for the CDR3: TGTGCCATCAGCTTAGCCTGGGACAGCCGGACGAGTGAGCAGTTCTTC. It yields the protein CAISLAWDSRTSEQFF.

A word on this clonotype: The junction departs from germline at one end; a sequencing error may be responsible. V usage is TRBV6-5 and J usage is TRBJ1-2; D is undetermined. Germline CDR1 reads MNHEY; CDR2 reads SVGAGI. The CDR3 has 19 residues. CDR3 loop: CVSFSVSYAAPVIGYGYTF. Here the CDR3 DNA reads TGTGTCAGCTTTTCAGTTAGCTACGCGGCCCCCGTAATAGGCTATGGCTACACCTTC.

Details on this clonotype: One junction end does not reproduce the germline sequence, and a read error may be involved. V and J are TRBV5-4 and TRBJ1-1, with 8 bases identical to TRBD1. The V gene's germline CDR1 is SGHNT and CDR2 YYREEE (reference sequence). The length of the CDR3 is 15 residues. CDR3 DNA sequence: TGTGCCAACAGCTTCAACAGGGGGTCGGGCACTGAAGCTTTCTTT. Protein product: CANSFNRGSGTEAFF.

The chain combines TRBV2 with TRBJ2-2, with TRBD1 identical over 9 bases. Germline V gene data show CDR1 as SNHLY and CDR2 as FYNNEI. The CDR3 extends over 15 amino acids. V shed 6 bases and J 5 bases; nucleotides not matched to a gene: 7. CDR3 loop: CASSHPGQGTGELFF. The CDR3 nucleotides read TGTGCCAGCAGCCATCCGGGACAGGGTACCGGGGAGCTGTTTTTT.

This clonotype has at least ten counts. This chain links TRBV12-5 with TRBJ2-5, with TRBD2 matching 7 bases. The length of the CDR3 is 13 residues. Per the germline V gene, CDR1 is LGHNT and CDR2 is FRNRAP. Trimming took 7 bases from V and 7 from J; bases not matched to a gene: 9. In nucleotides, the CDR3 is TGTGCTAGTGCCATAAGCGGGAAAGGGACCCAGTACTTC. As protein: CASAISGKGTQYF.

This sequence joins TRBV28 and TRBJ1-2; D not certain. This CDR3 is 15 amino acids long. Germline-derived CDR1 and CDR2 are MDHEN and SYDVKM. V gave up 5 bases and J gave up 8 bases, with 21 bases separating them. The CDR3 spells CASSPSVMSLGGYTF. The CDR3 DNA sequence: TGTGCCAGCAGTCCCTCCGTCATGAGTCTCGGGGGCTACACCTTC.

Concerning this clonotype itself: This may be a read error: a much more frequent sequence differs by one nucleotide. The rearrangement uses TRBV12-3 or TRBV12-4 and TRBJ1-2, with unresolved D. The CDR3 runs 13 residues. The CDR3 loop reads CTSSPFGSNGYTF. The DNA for the CDR3 is TGTACCAGCAGCCCTTTTGGGTCCAATGGCTACACCTTC.

The J gene is TRBJ2-7, the V gene TRBV29-1, with unresolved D. The V end lost 4 bases, the J end lost 1 base, and 8 bases lay between the germline ends. The CDR3 consists of 12 residues. Germline CDR1 is SQVTM and CDR2 is ANQGSEA. Here the CDR3 reads CSVVGWSYEQYF. As DNA, the CDR3 is TGCAGCGTTGTTGGGTGGTCCTACGAGCAGTACTTC.